The rows below give T cell receptor beta chains drawn from one sample of a study of blood T cell repertoires in COVID-19. Clones were sequenced by immunoSEQ multiplex PCR, and TCRdb holds only the in-frame ones, with some missing. The table shows about 270,000 clones, with around 87% occurring only once. Specimen: peripheral blood. Receptor source: a woman in her forties or fifties with acute or convalescent COVID-19. Each CDR3 is given with its conserved first and last residue. Fields, in order: J gene, V gene, clone size, CDR3 length, D gene, CDR3 protein, CDR3 DNA. A D gene is named only where the DNA matches it firmly. Part of the rows lack a size; the others show once, few, many or a class for expanded clones.

TRBJ2-2,TRBV5-1,-,14,-,CASRMGQNTGELFF,TGCGCCAGCAGGATGGGGCAGAACACCGGGGAGCTGTTTTTT
TRBJ1-1,TRBV28,-,13,TRBD1,CARGQGGETEAFF,TGTGCCAGAGGACAGGGCGGTGAGACTGAAGCTTTCTTT
TRBJ2-1,TRBV7-8,-,15,-,CASSLGTGSYNEQFF,TGTGCCAGCAGCTTAGGGACTGGAAGCTACAATGAGCAGTTCTTC
TRBJ1-2,TRBV2,few,14,TRBD1,CASSGQGANYGYTF,TGTGCCAGCAGTGGTCAGGGGGCCAACTATGGCTACACCTTC
TRBJ1-4,TRBV7-2,-,14,TRBD1,CASSPPQGSEKLFF,TGTGCCAGCAGCCCACCACAGGGGAGTGAAAAACTGTTTTTT
TRBJ1-1,TRBV7-8,-,14,-,CASSRRQRNTEAFF,TGTGCCAGCAGCCGTAGACAGAGGAACACTGAAGCTTTCTTT
TRBJ2-6,TRBV4-3,-,19,-,CASSQRGPQGSLGANVLTF,TGCGCCAGCAGCCAAAGGGGCCCGCAGGGGAGCCTAGGCGCCAACGTCCTGACTTTC
TRBJ2-1,TRBV24-1,-,16,TRBD2,CATSDPSGSSYNEQFF,TGTGCCACCAGTGACCCTAGCGGGAGCTCCTACAATGAGCAGTTCTTC
TRBJ1-2,TRBV28,-,17,-,CASKEQAGGTSNYGYTF,TGTGCCAGCAAAGAGCAAGCGGGAGGGACCTCTAACTATGGCTACACCTTC
TRBJ2-1,TRBV18,-,15,-,CASSNTGASYNEQFF,TGTGCCAGCTCCAATACCGGTGCTTCCTACAATGAGCAGTTCTTC
TRBJ1-2,TRBV28,-,11,-,CASGANYGYTF,TGTGCCAGCGGAGCAAACTATGGCTACACCTTC
TRBJ1-6,TRBV7-2,once,16,TRBD1,CASSLAGTGQGSPLHF,TGTGCCAGCAGCTTGGCAGGGACAGGTCAAGGATCACCCCTCCACTTT
TRBJ2-7,TRBV7-2,few,15,TRBD2,CASSLAGTRGYEQYF,TGTGCCAGCAGCTTAGCGGGGACTAGGGGCTACGAGCAGTACTTC
TRBJ2-1,TRBV10-3,-,15,TRBD2,CAIRLLAGGNNEQFF,TGTGCCATCAGGCTACTAGCGGGAGGAAACAATGAGCAGTTCTTC
TRBJ1-6,TRBV9,-,17,-,CASSVDGGRGYNSPLHF,TGTGCCAGCAGCGTAGACGGGGGGAGGGGTTATAATTCACCCCTCCACTTT
TRBJ1-2,TRBV6-1,-,13,TRBD1,CASRNTGDYGYTF,TGTGCCAGCAGAAACACAGGGGACTATGGCTACACCTTC
TRBJ1-1,TRBV5-1,-,14,TRBD1,CASSDQGGNTEAFF,TGCGCCAGCAGCGATCAGGGGGGGAACACTGAAGCTTTCTTT
TRBJ2-3,TRBV11-2,-,12,TRBD1,CASSLATGAQYF,TGTGCCAGCAGCTTAGCGACAGGGGCTCAGTATTTT
TRBJ2-1,TRBV6-1,-,15,TRBD2,CASSDLAGGGGEQFF,TGTGCCAGCAGTGACCTAGCGGGAGGGGGGGGTGAGCAGTTCTTC
TRBJ1-1,TRBV27,-,15,-,CASKTTGQINTEAFF,TGTGCCAGCAAAACTACAGGGCAGATTAACACTGAAGCTTTCTTT
TRBJ2-5,TRBV20-1,-,11,-,CSAVDQETQYF,TGCAGTGCTGTCGACCAAGAGACCCAGTACTTC
TRBJ1-2,TRBV12-3/TRBV12-4,-,13,-,CASSWTGNYGYTF,TGTGCCAGCAGCTGGACGGGGAACTATGGCTACACCTTC
TRBJ2-2,TRBV13,-,15,-,CASSRRGGAGGELFF,TGTGCCAGCAGCCGGAGAGGTGGGGCCGGCGGGGAGCTGTTTTTT
TRBJ1-4,TRBV5-1,once,15,TRBD1,CASSPRGQGAEKLFF,TGCGCCAGCAGCCCCAGGGGACAGGGGGCTGAAAAACTGTTTTTT
TRBJ2-7,TRBV7-2,-,15,TRBD2,CASSSQAGGPYEQYF,TGTGCCAGCAGCTCACAAGCGGGAGGGCCCTACGAGCAGTACTTC
TRBJ2-1,TRBV12-5,-,16,TRBD2,CASGLGGTSGYNEQFF,TGTGCTAGTGGTTTGGGTGGGACTAGCGGCTACAATGAGCAGTTCTTC
TRBJ2-1,TRBV18,-,17,TRBD2,CASSPTYLAGGYNEQFF,TGTGCCAGCTCACCGACCTACCTAGCGGGAGGTTACAATGAGCAGTTCTTC
TRBJ1-6,TRBV6-1,-,15,TRBD1,CASSEGQDYGSPLHF,TGTGCCAGCAGTGAGGGACAGGACTATGGTTCACCCCTCCACTTT
TRBJ1-4,TRBV5-4,once,13,-,CASSVQGGEKLFF,TGTGCCAGCAGCGTACAGGGCGGTGAAAAACTGTTTTTT
TRBJ1-1,TRBV3-1/TRBV3-2,-,13,-,CASSQYGYTEAFF,TGTGCCAGCAGCCAATACGGTTACACTGAAGCTTTCTTT
TRBJ2-7,TRBV19,-,14,-,CASSDRKSSYEQYF,TGTGCCAGTAGTGACAGGAAAAGCTCCTACGAGCAGTACTTC
TRBJ2-4,TRBV7-9,few,16,-,CASSLGRGGGKNIQYF,TGTGCCAGCAGCTTAGGGAGGGGTGGGGGCAAAAACATTCAGTACTTC
TRBJ2-2,TRBV5-1,-,13,TRBD2,CASSPSGRRELFF,TGCGCCAGCAGCCCAAGCGGGAGGAGGGAGCTGTTTTTT
TRBJ1-3,TRBV10-3,-,14,TRBD1,CAITDRGLGNTIYF,TGTGCCATAACAGACAGGGGGCTCGGAAACACCATATATTTT
TRBJ1-1,TRBV19,-,14,-,CASRPTGSSTEAFF,TGTGCCAGTAGACCTACCGGGAGTTCCACTGAAGCTTTCTTT
TRBJ2-7,TRBV7-2,-,13,-,CASSLELLTEQYF,TGTGCCAGCAGCTTAGAGCTCCTTACCGAGCAGTACTTC
TRBJ1-5,TRBV3-1/TRBV3-2,-,15,TRBD1,CASSSQGGAEQPQHF,TGTGCCAGCAGCTCCCAAGGGGGCGCCGAGCAGCCCCAGCATTTT
TRBJ1-1,TRBV5-4,-,14,TRBD1,CASSQGARVTEAFF,TGTGCCAGCAGCCAGGGGGCGCGTGTCACTGAAGCTTTCTTT
TRBJ1-4,TRBV4-3,-,15,-,CASSQDGRGFRKLFF,TGCGCCAGCAGCCAAGACGGGAGGGGCTTCCGAAAACTGTTTTTT
TRBJ1-4,TRBV4-1,-,13,-,CASSQGGTEELFF,TGCGCCAGCAGCCAAGGCGGGACCGAGGAACTGTTTTTT
TRBJ2-3,TRBV20-1,-,15,TRBD2,CSASRTSGRTDTQYF,TGCAGTGCTAGTCGGACTAGCGGTCGCACAGATACGCAGTATTTT
TRBJ2-1,TRBV7-9,-,13,-,CASSLRVSNEQFF,TGTGCCAGCAGCTTACGAGTGTCCAATGAGCAGTTCTTC
TRBJ1-5,TRBV28,once,17,-,CASRPSGIRQTNQPQHF,TGTGCCAGCAGACCTTCTGGGATCAGACAGACCAATCAGCCCCAGCATTTT
TRBJ1-5,TRBV2,-,15,-,CASSADSGGNQPQHF,TGTGCCAGCAGCGCCGACAGCGGGGGCAATCAGCCCCAGCATTTT
TRBJ1-1,TRBV5-4,-,14,-,CASSLARMNTEAFF,TGTGCCAGCAGCTTGGCCAGGATGAACACTGAAGCTTTCTTT
TRBJ1-2,TRBV10-3,-,12,-,CAISETVGGHTF,TGTGCCATCAGCGAGACAGTGGGTGGCCACACCTTC
TRBJ2-5,TRBV27,few,14,TRBD1,CASSRQGEGETQYF,TGTGCCAGCAGTCGACAGGGGGAGGGGGAGACCCAGTACTTC
TRBJ1-1,TRBV3-1/TRBV3-2,-,13,TRBD1,CASSDRGITEAFF,TGTGCCAGCAGCGACAGGGGGATCACTGAAGCTTTCTTT
TRBJ1-5,TRBV27,-,15,-,CASSLVPGAAQPQHF,TGTGCCAGCAGTTTAGTTCCAGGGGCGGCTCAGCCCCAGCATTTT
TRBJ1-6,TRBV28,-,13,-,CASRGFGDSPLHF,TGTGCCAGCAGGGGGTTCGGGGATTCACCCCTCCACTTT
TRBJ1-2,TRBV5-5,few,17,TRBD1,CASSIRTGLLPNYGYTF,TGTGCCAGCAGCATCCGGACAGGGCTTCTTCCTAACTATGGCTACACCTTC
TRBJ1-2,TRBV30,-,13,TRBD1,CAWREDRAGGYTF,TGTGCCTGGCGGGAGGACAGGGCGGGGGGCTACACCTTC
TRBJ2-2,TRBV7-3,-,15,-,CASSQLQGGAEELFF,TGTGCCAGCAGCCAACTACAGGGTGGGGCCGAGGAGCTGTTTTTT
TRBJ2-6,TRBV29-1,-,16,TRBD2,CSVVGSGRTGANVLTF,TGCAGCGTTGTCGGTAGCGGGAGGACAGGGGCCAACGTCCTGACTTTC
TRBJ2-2,TRBV5-6,-,14,-,CASSPTVIPGELFF,TGTGCCAGCAGCCCGACTGTAATCCCCGGGGAGCTGTTTTTT
TRBJ2-7,TRBV5-1,-,15,TRBD2,CASSLGGLAGAEQYF,TGCGCCAGCAGCTTGGGTGGACTAGCGGGAGCTGAGCAGTACTTC
TRBJ2-1,TRBV7-9,-,15,-,CASSLLASKYNEQFF,TGTGCCAGCAGCCTACTAGCCTCGAAGTACAATGAGCAGTTCTTC